This note documents a single TCR beta chain sequence. The sample holds a few counts of this clone. The target of this receptor is not known. No much larger clone exists at a distance of one base, and base qualities are not known. TCRbeta CDR3 regions were amplified from genomic DNA by means of the immunoSEQ Assay, a bias-controlled multiplex PCR. The original pipeline was this. The number of nucleated cells in each sample was estimated by amplification of reference gene primers within the assay. To quantify the absolute abundance of each unique TCRbeta CDR3 rearrangement, sequence reads were collapsed and filtered. For each sample, productive Simpson clonality was calculated by taking the square root of Simpson's diversity index across productive rearrangements. TCRdb mirrors the immuneACCESS table, restricted to in-frame sequences. Some clones are absent from its copies; in checked studies, under half trace to an unresolved V gene, and the reason for the others is unknown. V and J calls and clone size come straight from that table; D and trimming were deduced from the DNA. A total of about 180,000 clones appear in this sample, around 85% of them only once. Around 20% of the sample belongs to the ten largest clones.

From the germline V gene, CDR1 is SGHTA and CDR2 is FQGNSA. The junction shows trimming of 4 bases on V and 7 bases on J, and the gene matches do not reach 12 bases of it. There are 15 amino acids in the CDR3, from cysteine to phenylalanine inclusive. Solely the CDR3 DNA is kept, with 45 bases framed from the first base. Whole blood was collected in K2EDTA tubes by collaborating institutions according to the institutions' own protocols. For TCRbeta analysis, collaborator samples were shipped as frozen whole blood, as isolated PBMCs, or as DNA extracted from either sample type. This sample was taken from a study of blood T cell repertoires in COVID-19 (dated by TCRdb to about 2020). With regard to the full study: Samples from collaborators originated in the United States, Italy and Spain and spanned both the acute and convalescent phases of COVID-19. The material from the prospective study consisted of cDNA or gDNA derived from T cells, B-cell-depleted T cells, or PBMCs. Subjects who had been exposed to COVID-19, were actively infected with it, or had recovered from it provided the deeply sampled blood TCRbeta repertoires that made up the dataset. A freely available public database, intended as a resource for researchers studying the immune response to SARS-CoV-2, is where the repertoires were released. The samples were drawn from the first 160 participants of the ongoing ImmuneRACE study and from some 1,300 subjects provided by 6 global collaborators. A de-identified subject ID, COVID-19 status, age in years and sex were almost always included in the sample metadata. Where HLA class I and class II types were available, the types were taken from metadata supplied by the sample provider, not from assay-based typing. Here is what the overall study found, with its caveats: Clinical and demographic metadata were provided uncurated, with the amount varying by source and participant.

Material: peripheral blood. This TCR came from a man in his 70s with active or convalescent COVID-19. The chain was built from TRBV7-2 and TRBJ2-5, and 7 junction bases match TRBD1. The DNA sequence follows: TGTGCCAGCAGCTACTCAGGACAGGACCGGCGGACCCAGTACTTC. This encodes CASSYSGQDRRTQYF.